This record covers a single TCR beta chain. The CDR3 is 14 amino acids. Deletions cut 7 bases from V and 0 bases from J, with 11 bases between. Germline V CDR1 and CDR2: SGHRS, YFSETQ. These data originate in a study of T cell changes during pregnancy in multiple sclerosis. Data came from immunoSEQ multiplex PCR; TCRdb stores just in-frame clones and leaves some out. The table has over 35,000 clones, 94% seen once; the top ten hold about 0.39%. The chain joins TRBV5-1 to TRBJ2-4, with D uncertain. The sequencing here drew on CD4+ T cells from peripheral blood mononuclear cells, taken in the second trimester of pregnancy. The receptor was isolated from a female donor with multiple sclerosis, enrolled in a pregnancy study. The CDR3 DNA reads as TGCGCCAGCTCCCCGGGTTTAGCCAAAAACATTCAGTACTTC. The encoded protein is CASSPGLAKNIQYF. Full variable domain (remainder filled in from reference TRBV5-1 and TRBJ2-4): KAGVTQTPRYLIKTRGQQVTLSCSPISGHRSVSWYQQTPGQGLQFLFEYFSETQRNKGNFPGRFSGRQFSNSRSEMNVSTLELGDSALYLCASSPGLAKNIQYFGAGTRLSVL.